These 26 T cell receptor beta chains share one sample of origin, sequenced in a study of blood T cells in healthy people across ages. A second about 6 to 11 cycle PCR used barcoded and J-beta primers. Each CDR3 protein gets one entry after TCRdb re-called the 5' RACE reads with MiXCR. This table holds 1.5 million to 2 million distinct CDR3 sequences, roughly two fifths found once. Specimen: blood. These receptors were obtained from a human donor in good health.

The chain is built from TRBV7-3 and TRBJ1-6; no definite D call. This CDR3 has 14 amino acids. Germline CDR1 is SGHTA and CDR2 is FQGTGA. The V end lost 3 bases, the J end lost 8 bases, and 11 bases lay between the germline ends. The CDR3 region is CASSFGQQDSPLHF. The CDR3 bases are TGTGCCAGCAGCTTCGGGCAGCAGGATTCACCCCTCCACTTT.

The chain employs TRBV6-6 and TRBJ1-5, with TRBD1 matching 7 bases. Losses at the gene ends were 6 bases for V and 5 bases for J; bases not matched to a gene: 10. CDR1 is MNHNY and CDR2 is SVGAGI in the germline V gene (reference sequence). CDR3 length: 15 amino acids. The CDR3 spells CASRPDRVADQPQHF. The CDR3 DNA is TGTGCCAGCAGACCTGACAGGGTTGCGGATCAGCCCCAGCATTTT.

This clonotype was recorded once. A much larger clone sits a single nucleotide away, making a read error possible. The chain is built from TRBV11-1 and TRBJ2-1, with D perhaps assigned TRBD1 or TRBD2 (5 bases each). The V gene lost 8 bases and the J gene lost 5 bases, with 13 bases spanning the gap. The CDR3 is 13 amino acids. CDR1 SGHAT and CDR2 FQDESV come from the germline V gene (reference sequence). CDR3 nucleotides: TGTGCCAGCCGCCGGGACGGAAACAATGAGCAGTTCTTC. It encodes CASRRDGNNEQFF.

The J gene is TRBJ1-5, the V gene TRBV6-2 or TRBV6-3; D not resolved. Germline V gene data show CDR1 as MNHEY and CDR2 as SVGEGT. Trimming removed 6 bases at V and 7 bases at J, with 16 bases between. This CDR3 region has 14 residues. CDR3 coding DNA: TGTGCCAGCAGCAGCCCGGGGTATGGACAGCCCCAGCATTTT. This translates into CASSSPGYGQPQHF.

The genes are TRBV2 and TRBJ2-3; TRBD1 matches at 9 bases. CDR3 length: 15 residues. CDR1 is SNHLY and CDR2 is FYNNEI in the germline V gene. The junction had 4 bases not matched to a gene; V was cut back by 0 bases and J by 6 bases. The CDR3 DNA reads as TGTGCCAGCAGTGAAGCGACAGGGGGGACGGATACGCAGTATTTT. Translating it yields CASSEATGGTDTQYF.

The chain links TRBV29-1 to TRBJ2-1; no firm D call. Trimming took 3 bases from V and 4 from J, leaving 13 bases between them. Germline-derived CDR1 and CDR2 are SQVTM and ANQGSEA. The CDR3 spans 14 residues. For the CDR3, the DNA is TGCAGCGTTGATGACACCACCGAATACAATGAGCAGTTCTTC. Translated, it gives CSVDDTTEYNEQFF.

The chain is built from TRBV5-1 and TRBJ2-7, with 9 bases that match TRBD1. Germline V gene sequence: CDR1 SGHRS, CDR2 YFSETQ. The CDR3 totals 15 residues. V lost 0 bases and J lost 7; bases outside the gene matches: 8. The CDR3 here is CASSLVTGQGWEQYF. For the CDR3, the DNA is TGCGCCAGCAGCTTGGTAACGGGACAGGGCTGGGAGCAGTACTTC.

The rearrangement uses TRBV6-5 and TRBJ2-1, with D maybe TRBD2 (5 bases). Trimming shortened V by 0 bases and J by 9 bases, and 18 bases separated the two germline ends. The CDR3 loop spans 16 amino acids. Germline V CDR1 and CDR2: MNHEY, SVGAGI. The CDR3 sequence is CASSYSSYSNRGEQFF. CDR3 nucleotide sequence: TGTGCCAGCAGTTACTCGAGTTATAGCAACCGGGGTGAGCAGTTCTTC.

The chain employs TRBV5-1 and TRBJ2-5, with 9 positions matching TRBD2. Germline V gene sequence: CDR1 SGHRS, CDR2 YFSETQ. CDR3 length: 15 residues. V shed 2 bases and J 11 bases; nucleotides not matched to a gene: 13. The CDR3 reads CASSLIRDRLAEQYF. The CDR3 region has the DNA TGCGCCAGCAGCTTAATCCGGGACAGACTAGCGGAGCAGTACTTC.

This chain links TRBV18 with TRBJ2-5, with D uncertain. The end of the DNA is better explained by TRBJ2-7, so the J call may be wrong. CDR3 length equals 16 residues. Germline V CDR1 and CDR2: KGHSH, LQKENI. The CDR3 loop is CASSPVPGRTYYEQYF. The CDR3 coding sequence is TGTGCCAGCTCACCAGTGCCGGGCAGGACCTATTACGAGCAGTACTTC.

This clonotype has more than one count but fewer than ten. The CDR3 DNA reads TGTGCCAGCAGCTTAGCACCACCGACAGGGGGATTCTCCTACGAGCAGTACTTC. This sequence encodes CASSLAPPTGGFSYEQYF. The V call is TRBV7-2, the J call TRBJ2-7; TRBD1 matches 9 bases. CDR1 and CDR2 (germline): SGHTA, FQGNSA. The CDR3 runs to 18 residues. The J segment lost 0 bases and the V segment lost 0 bases, leaving 9 bases of the junction unmatched.

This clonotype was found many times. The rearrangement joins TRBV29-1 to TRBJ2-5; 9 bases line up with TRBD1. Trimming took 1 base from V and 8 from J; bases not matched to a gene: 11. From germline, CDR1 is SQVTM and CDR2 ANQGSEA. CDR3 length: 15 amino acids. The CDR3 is CSVEGVHRDRVTQYF. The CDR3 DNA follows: TGCAGCGTTGAAGGGGTTCATAGGGACAGGGTTACCCAGTACTTC.

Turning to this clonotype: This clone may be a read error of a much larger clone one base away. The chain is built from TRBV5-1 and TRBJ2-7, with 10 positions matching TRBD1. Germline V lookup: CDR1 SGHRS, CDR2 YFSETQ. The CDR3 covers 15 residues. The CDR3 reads CAGSSGTGVSYEQYF. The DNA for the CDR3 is TGCGCCGGCAGCTCCGGGACAGGGGTCTCCTACGAGCAGTACTTC.

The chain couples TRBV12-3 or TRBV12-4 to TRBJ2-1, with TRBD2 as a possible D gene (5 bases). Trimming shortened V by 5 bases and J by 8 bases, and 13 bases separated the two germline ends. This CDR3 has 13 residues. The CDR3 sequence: CASSLTEGDEQFF. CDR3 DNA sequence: TGTGCCAGCAGTCTAACCGAGGGCGATGAGCAGTTCTTC.

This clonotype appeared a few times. Here the CDR3 reads CSARDVSGGARETQYF. The CDR3 DNA is TGCAGTGCTAGAGATGTGAGCGGGGGGGCTAGAGAGACCCAGTACTTC. The chain combines TRBV20-1 with TRBJ2-4; 10 bases map to TRBD2. The last part of the DNA fits TRBJ2-5 better; the J call may be wrong. Germline CDR1 and CDR2: DFQATT and SNEGSKA (reference sequence). The CDR3 runs 16 residues.

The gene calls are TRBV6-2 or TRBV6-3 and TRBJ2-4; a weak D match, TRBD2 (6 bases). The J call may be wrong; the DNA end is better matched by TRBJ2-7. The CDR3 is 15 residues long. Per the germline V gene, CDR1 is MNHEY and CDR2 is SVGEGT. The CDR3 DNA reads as TGTGCCAGCAGTTGCGGAGGGGTCCCCGTTGACGAGCAGTACTTC. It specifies CASSCGGVPVDEQYF.

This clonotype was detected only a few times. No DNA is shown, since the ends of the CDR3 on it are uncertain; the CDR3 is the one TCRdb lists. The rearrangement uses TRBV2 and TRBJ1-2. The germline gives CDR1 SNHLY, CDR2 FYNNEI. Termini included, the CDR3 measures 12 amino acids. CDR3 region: CASRTVGYGNTF.

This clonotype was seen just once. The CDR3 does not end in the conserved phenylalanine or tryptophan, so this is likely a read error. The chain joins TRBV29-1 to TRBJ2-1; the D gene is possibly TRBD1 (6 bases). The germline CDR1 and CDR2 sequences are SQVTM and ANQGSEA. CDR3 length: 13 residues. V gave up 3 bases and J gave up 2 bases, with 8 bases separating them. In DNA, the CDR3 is TGCAGCGTTGAGGGGGCCACCTACAATGAGCAGTTCGTC. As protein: CSVEGATYNEQFV.

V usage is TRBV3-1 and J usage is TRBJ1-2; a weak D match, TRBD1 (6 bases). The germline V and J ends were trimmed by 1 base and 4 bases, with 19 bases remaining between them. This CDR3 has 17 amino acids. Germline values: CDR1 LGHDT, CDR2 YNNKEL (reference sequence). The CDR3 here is CASSQGPGGGPFYGYTF. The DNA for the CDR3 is TGTGCCAGCAGCCAAGGCCCCGGGGGGGGCCCCTTCTATGGCTACACCTTC.

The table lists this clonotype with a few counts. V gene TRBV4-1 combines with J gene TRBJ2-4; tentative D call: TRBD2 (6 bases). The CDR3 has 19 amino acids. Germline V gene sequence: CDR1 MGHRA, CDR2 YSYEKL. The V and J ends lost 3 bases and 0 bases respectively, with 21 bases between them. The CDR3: CASSQLHPGWGLAKNIQYF. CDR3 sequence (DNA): TGCGCCAGCAGCCAGCTCCACCCCGGGTGGGGACTAGCCAAAAACATTCAGTACTTC.

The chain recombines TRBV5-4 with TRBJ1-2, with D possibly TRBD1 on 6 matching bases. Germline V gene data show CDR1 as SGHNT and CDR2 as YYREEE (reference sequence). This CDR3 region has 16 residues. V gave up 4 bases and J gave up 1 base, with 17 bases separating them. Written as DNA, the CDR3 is TGTGCCAGCAGCACTGCGAAGGGGGGACATAACTATGGCTACACCTTC. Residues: CASSTAKGGHNYGYTF.

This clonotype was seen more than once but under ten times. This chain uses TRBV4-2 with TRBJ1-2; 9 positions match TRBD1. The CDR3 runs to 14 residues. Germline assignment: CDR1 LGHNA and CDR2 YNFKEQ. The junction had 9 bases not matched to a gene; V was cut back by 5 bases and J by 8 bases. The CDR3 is CASSFRDREDGYTF. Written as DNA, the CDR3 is TGTGCCAGCAGCTTCCGGGACAGGGAAGACGGCTACACCTTC.

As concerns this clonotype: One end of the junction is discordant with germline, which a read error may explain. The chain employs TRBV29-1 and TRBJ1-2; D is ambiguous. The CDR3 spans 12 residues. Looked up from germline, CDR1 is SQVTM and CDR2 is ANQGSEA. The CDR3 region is CSVKERNYGYTF. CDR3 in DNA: TGCAGCGTTAAAGAACGGAACTATGGCTACACCTTC.

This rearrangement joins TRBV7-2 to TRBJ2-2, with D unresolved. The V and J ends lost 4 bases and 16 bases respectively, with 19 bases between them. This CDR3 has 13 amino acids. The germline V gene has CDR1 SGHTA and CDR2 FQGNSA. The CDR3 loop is CASSSYPQEKWFF. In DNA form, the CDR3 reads TGTGCCAGCAGCTCATATCCGCAAGAGAAATGGTTTTTT.

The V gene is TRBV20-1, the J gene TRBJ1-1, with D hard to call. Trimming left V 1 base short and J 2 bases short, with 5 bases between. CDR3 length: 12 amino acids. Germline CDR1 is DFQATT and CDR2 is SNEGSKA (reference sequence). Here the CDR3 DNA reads TGCAGTGCTAGAGGGACCAACACTGAAGCTTTCTTT. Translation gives CSARGTNTEAFF.

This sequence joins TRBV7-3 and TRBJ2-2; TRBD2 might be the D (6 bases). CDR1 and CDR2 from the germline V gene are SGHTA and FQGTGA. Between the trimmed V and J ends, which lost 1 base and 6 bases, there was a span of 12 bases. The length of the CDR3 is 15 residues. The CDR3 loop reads CASSLRARGAGELFF. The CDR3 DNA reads TGTGCCAGCAGCTTAAGGGCGCGGGGTGCCGGGGAGCTGTTTTTT.